The rows below give T cell receptor beta chains drawn from one sample of a study of blood T cell repertoires in COVID-19. Profiling relied on immunoSEQ multiplex PCR, and the TCRdb table lists in-frame clones only, not all of them. Counted here are over 200,000 clones, 65% to 90% occurring once; the ten biggest clones make up 15% to 18%. Sequencing was carried out using PBMCs or T cells enriched from blood (not recorded which). The origin of the receptors is a man aged 18 to 30 who had recovered from COVID-19. CDR3s include the opening cysteine and the closing phenylalanine or tryptophan. D genes are given only for firm matches. Size values are once, few and many counts, or a class for expanded clones, and some rows have none.

NA	NA	TRBJ1-2	TRBV29-1	CSVVTNYGYTF	TGCAGCGTTGTGACAAACTATGGCTACACCTTC
NA	TRBD1	TRBJ1-5	TRBV18	CASSQPNGGGGVNQPQHF	TGTGCCAGCTCACAACCCAACGGCGGAGGGGGCGTCAATCAGCCCCAGCATTTT
NA	NA	TRBJ1-1	TRBV27	CASSLIGFTTEAFF	TGTGCCAGCAGTTTAATCGGGTTTACGACTGAAGCTTTCTTT
NA	TRBD2	TRBJ2-3	TRBV11-3	CASSRGGGGDTQYF	TGTGCCAGCAGCCGCGGGGGGGGAGGAGATACGCAGTATTTT
NA	TRBD1	TRBJ2-2	TRBV6-1	CASSGWDSPNTGELFF	TGTGCCAGCAGTGGGTGGGACAGCCCGAACACCGGGGAGCTGTTTTTT
NA	NA	TRBJ1-5	TRBV2	CASSEGGGATNQPQHF	TGTGCCAGCAGTGAGGGAGGAGGGGCTACTAATCAGCCCCAGCATTTT
NA	NA	TRBJ2-3	TRBV5-1	CASSFNDFTDTQYF	TGCGCCAGCAGCTTCAACGACTTCACAGATACGCAGTATTTT
NA	TRBD2	TRBJ2-3	TRBV7-2	CASSPGGAMGDTQYF	TGTGCCAGCAGCCCCGGGGGGGCCATGGGAGATACGCAGTATTTT
NA	NA	TRBJ2-7	TRBV6-2/TRBV6-3	CASSTRDGGLHEQYF	TGTGCCAGCAGTACCCGGGACGGAGGGCTCCACGAGCAGTACTTC
NA	NA	TRBJ2-4	TRBV12-5	CASGFGLLEGDSKNIQYF	TGTGCTAGTGGTTTCGGGCTCCTCGAGGGAGACTCCAAAAACATTCAGTACTTC
NA	TRBD2	TRBJ2-3	TRBV7-9	CAAGVSGRGADTQYF	TGTGCCGCCGGTGTTAGCGGGAGAGGTGCAGATACGCAGTATTTT
NA	NA	TRBJ1-3	TRBV9	CASSVAGNSGNTIYF	TGTGCCAGCAGCGTAGCCGGGAACTCTGGAAACACCATATATTTT
NA	NA	TRBJ1-3	TRBV5-1	CASSLEGPRGNTIYF	TGCGCCAGCAGCTTGGAGGGGCCCCGAGGAAACACCATATATTTT
NA	TRBD1	TRBJ2-7	TRBV19	CASSKTGGQGSYEQYF	TGTGCCAGTAGTAAGACAGGGGGCCAGGGTTCCTACGAGCAGTACTTC
few	NA	TRBJ2-7	TRBV6-4	CASSDSPETYEQYF	TGTGCCAGCAGTGACTCCCCAGAAACCTACGAGCAGTACTTC
NA	TRBD2	TRBJ2-7	TRBV7-8	CASSTLAGGYEQYF	TGTGCCAGCAGCACACTAGCGGGGGGTTACGAGCAGTACTTC
once	TRBD2	TRBJ2-1	TRBV7-3	CASSPIAGNYNEQFF	TGTGCCAGCAGCCCCATAGCGGGGAACTACAATGAGCAGTTCTTC
NA	NA	TRBJ1-1	TRBV4-1	CASSPGFRAGTEAFF	TGCGCCAGCAGCCCGGGGTTTAGGGCAGGCACTGAAGCTTTCTTT
NA	NA	TRBJ1-5	TRBV6-2/TRBV6-3	CASSYGGVSNQPQHF	TGTGCCAGCAGTTACGGAGGGGTAAGCAATCAGCCCCAGCATTTT
NA	NA	TRBJ2-1	TRBV15	CATSRAGAHNNEQFF	TGTGCCACCAGCAGAGCTGGTGCACACAACAATGAGCAGTTCTTC
NA	TRBD1	TRBJ1-5	TRBV2	CASSEQGRGSNQPQHF	TGTGCCAGCAGCGAACAGGGGAGGGGTAGCAATCAGCCCCAGCATTTT
NA	TRBD2	TRBJ2-2	TRBV5-1	CASSLTSGANTGELFF	TGCGCCAGCAGCTTGACTAGCGGGGCGAACACCGGGGAGCTGTTTTTT
once	NA	TRBJ1-4	TRBV5-1	CASSLQPTDEKLFF	TGCGCCAGCAGCTTACAGCCAACGGATGAAAAACTGTTTTTT
few	NA	TRBJ1-5	TRBV2	CASSEVVVQPQHF	TGTGCCAGCAGTGAAGTGGTAGTTCAGCCCCAGCATTTT
NA	TRBD1	TRBJ1-6	TRBV27	CASRTEQGAYNSPLHF	TGTGCCAGCAGGACGGAACAGGGGGCCTATAATTCACCCCTCCACTTT
NA	NA	TRBJ1-2	TRBV5-1	CASSLGPITNYGYTF	TGCGCCAGCAGCTTGGGTCCTATTACTAACTATGGCTACACCTTC
NA	NA	TRBJ1-6	TRBV10-2	CASRILGGQSYNSPLHF	TGCGCCAGCAGGATACTGGGGGGGCAGTCCTATAATTCACCCCTCCACTTT
NA	NA	TRBJ1-2	TRBV5-4	CASSLNSYGYTF	TGTGCCAGCAGCTTGAACAGCTATGGCTACACCTTC
NA	TRBD1	TRBJ1-2	TRBV28	CASTGQGGVHGYTF	TGTGCCAGCACGGGACAGGGGGGTGTTCATGGCTACACCTTC
NA	TRBD2	TRBJ2-2	TRBV19	CASSPGLAGGLRSGELFF	TGTGCCAGTAGCCCAGGACTAGCGGGGGGGCTGAGGTCCGGGGAGCTGTTTTTT
NA	TRBD2	TRBJ2-3	TRBV5-1	CASSLKLAGLDTDTQYF	TGCGCCAGCAGCCTGAAACTAGCGGGCCTGGACACAGATACGCAGTATTTT
NA	TRBD2	TRBJ2-2	TRBV7-8	CASSLGREGLSGELFF	TGTGCCAGCAGCTTAGGGCGGGAGGGCCTCTCCGGGGAGCTGTTTTTT
NA	TRBD1	TRBJ1-2	TRBV5-5	CASSLQTGASYGYTF	TGTGCCAGCAGCTTACAGACAGGGGCCTCCTATGGCTACACCTTC
NA	TRBD1	TRBJ1-2	TRBV27	CASSLGTGGYGYTF	TGTGCCAGCAGTTTAGGTACAGGGGGCTATGGCTACACCTTC
once	NA	TRBJ1-4	TRBV3-1/TRBV3-2	CASRGQAGEKLFF	TGTGCCAGCCGAGGGCAGGCCGGCGAAAAACTGTTTTTT
NA	NA	TRBJ1-5	TRBV27	CASSLSYGFQQPQHF	TGTGCCAGCAGTTTATCATACGGGTTTCAACAGCCCCAGCATTTT
NA	NA	TRBJ2-1	TRBV7-8	CASSLAWRGRAYNEQFF	TGTGCCAGCAGCTTAGCGTGGCGAGGCAGAGCCTACAATGAGCAGTTCTTC
once	TRBD2	TRBJ2-1	TRBV9	CASSEGPSGSPYNEQFF	TGTGCCAGCAGCGAGGGGCCTAGCGGGAGTCCCTACAATGAGCAGTTCTTC
NA	NA	TRBJ1-1	TRBV5-1	CASSSEDTEAFF	TGCGCCAGCAGCTCAGAAGACACTGAAGCTTTCTTT
NA	NA	TRBJ1-4	TRBV5-1	CASSRDISEKLFF	TGCGCCAGCAGCAGGGACATTTCGGAAAAACTGTTTTTT
once	TRBD1	TRBJ1-1	TRBV29-1	CSAGQGRDTEAFF	TGCAGCGCAGGACAGGGGAGGGACACTGAAGCTTTCTTT
NA	NA	TRBJ1-2	TRBV4-1	CASSQALETGARKGYTF	TGCGCCAGCAGCCAAGCACTCGAGACAGGTGCACGGAAGGGCTACACCTTC
NA	NA	TRBJ2-2	TRBV19	CASSIDRGFTGELFF	TGTGCCAGTAGTATCGATAGGGGTTTCACCGGGGAGCTGTTTTTT
NA	NA	TRBJ2-7	TRBV12-5	CASGLSRGNYEQYF	TGTGCTAGTGGTCTCTCCCGGGGGAACTACGAGCAGTACTTC
NA	NA	TRBJ1-5	TRBV2	CASSVLQSNQPQHF	TGTGCCAGCAGTGTGCTGCAGAGCAATCAGCCCCAGCATTTT
NA	NA	TRBJ1-2	TRBV5-1	CASSLRNPEYGYTF	TGCGCCAGCAGCCTACGGAATCCGGAGTATGGCTACACCTTC
NA	TRBD1	TRBJ2-7	TRBV10-3	CATQTGGTAVEQYF	TGTGCCACCCAAACAGGGGGTACTGCGGTCGAGCAGTACTTC
NA	TRBD1	TRBJ2-7	TRBV7-9	CASSSRGRGLDEQYF	TGTGCCAGCAGCTCCAGGGGCAGGGGGCTCGACGAGCAGTACTTC
NA	NA	TRBJ2-7	TRBV5-1	CASSPAQQGHEQYF	TGCGCCAGCAGCCCAGCTCAGCAGGGCCACGAGCAGTACTTC
NA	NA	TRBJ1-2	TRBV28	CASSQDRAYGYTF	TGTGCCAGCAGCCAGGACAGAGCGTATGGCTACACCTTC
NA	TRBD2	TRBJ2-3	TRBV7-2	CASSWTSGGSTDTQYF	TGTGCCAGCAGCTGGACTAGCGGGGGCTCCACAGATACGCAGTATTTT
few	NA	TRBJ2-2	TRBV18	CASSPFRSRDIKNTGELFF	TGTGCCAGCTCACCGTTCCGCTCCCGGGACATAAAGAACACCGGGGAGCTGTTTTTT
once	NA	TRBJ1-4	TRBV18	CASSPAQGSEEKLFF	TGTGCCAGCTCACCCGCACAGGGATCGGAGGAAAAACTGTTTTTT